What follows are 20 T cell receptor beta chains derived from one specimen sequenced in a study of CD8 T cells in Susac syndrome. Random hexamers primed reverse transcription of about 0.5 to 1 ug RNA. TCRdb independently ran MiXCR on the immunoSEQ multiplex PCR reads; one entry per CDR3 protein. This table has 150,000 to 200,000 distinct CDR3 sequences, approximately 93% appearing once. The sample taken for sequencing was CD4+ T cells from PBMCs. The receptors derive from a human donor in good health.

This chain links TRBV9 with TRBJ2-1; TRBD2 aligns across 12 bases. This CDR3 is built from 15 residues. The J segment lost 8 bases and the V segment lost 6 bases, leaving 9 bases of the junction unmatched. Per germline, CDR1 SGDLS and CDR2 YYNGEE. The CDR3 DNA follows: TGTGCCAGCAACGCCTCTAGCGGGGGGGCCTATGAGCAGTTCTTC. This gives the protein CASNASSGGAYEQFF.

Here the CDR3 reads CASSSSGVDTQYF. CDR3 nucleotide sequence: TGTGCCAGCAGCTCCTCTGGGGTTGATACGCAGTATTTT. V gene TRBV5-4 combines with J gene TRBJ2-3; D is ambiguous. From germline, CDR1 is SGHNT and CDR2 YYREEE (reference sequence). V was clipped by 3 bases and J by 6 bases, with 11 bases between them. The length of the CDR3 is 13 residues.

The chain combines TRBV12-3 or TRBV12-4 with TRBJ2-2; 9 bases match TRBD1. V lost 5 bases and J lost 5; bases outside the gene matches: 9. The CDR3 is 16 amino acids. DNA for the CDR3: TGTGCCAGCAGTCCACCCGGGACAGGGCAAACCGGGGAGCTGTTTTTT. Translated, it gives CASSPPGTGQTGELFF.

The chain carries TRBV11-2 and TRBJ2-5; D perhaps matches TRBD1 (6 bases). Germline loops: CDR1 SGHAT, CDR2 FQNNGV. V shed 5 bases and J shed 1 base, with 11 bases lying between them. CDR3 length equals 14 residues. The CDR3 here is CASSRQGTQETQYF. The DNA for the CDR3 is TGTGCCAGCAGCCGCCAGGGGACCCAAGAGACCCAGTACTTC.

The V and J genes are TRBV7-9 and TRBJ2-1; TRBD2 agrees at 14 bases. The CDR3 contains 14 residues. V dropped 6 bases and J dropped 9; count of bases not matched to a gene: 4. Germline assignment: CDR1 SEHNR and CDR2 FQNEAQ (reference sequence). The CDR3 nucleotides read TGTGCCAGCAGGACTAGCGGGGGGGCGAGTGAGCAGTTCTTC. Translated, it gives CASRTSGGASEQFF.

V usage is TRBV30 and J usage is TRBJ2-2; D ambiguous. The CDR3 is made up of 12 amino acids. The germline CDR1 and CDR2 sequences are GTSNPN and SVGIG (reference sequence). Deletions cut 1 base from V and 4 bases from J, with 4 bases between. DNA for the CDR3: TGTGCCTGGAGTGGGGCCACCGGGGAGCTGTTTTTT. It is translated as CAWSGATGELFF.

The chain couples TRBV5-8 to TRBJ1-1; no clear D. Germline loops: CDR1 SGHTS, CDR2 YDEGEE. V dropped 0 bases and J dropped 11 bases, with 11 bases sitting between them. The CDR3 has 12 residues. CDR3 nucleotides: TGTGCCAGCAGCTTGGGAGGTTTGTCGGCTTTCTTT. Protein product: CASSLGGLSAFF.

The chain carries TRBV7-2 and TRBJ1-5; TRBD1 is a possible D gene (6 bases). The CDR3 loop spans 16 amino acids. V shed 1 base and J shed 0 bases, with 10 bases lying between them. Per the germline V gene, CDR1 is SGHTA and CDR2 is FQGNSA. The chain's CDR3 is CASSLVVGASNQPQHF. As DNA, the CDR3 is TGTGCCAGCAGCTTAGTGGTGGGGGCTAGCAATCAGCCCCAGCATTTT.

This clonotype was recorded once. The gene calls are TRBV19 and TRBJ1-1; 8 nucleotides agree with TRBD1. Looked up from germline, CDR1 is LNHDA and CDR2 is SQIVND (reference sequence). This CDR3 is built from 16 residues. The junction had 10 bases not matched to a gene; V was cut back by 4 bases and J by 3 bases. The CDR3: CASSRQGALGDTEAFF. In nucleotides, the CDR3 is TGTGCCAGTAGTAGGCAGGGGGCGCTTGGGGACACTGAAGCTTTCTTT.

The genes are TRBV5-4 and TRBJ2-7; TRBD1 matches 9 bases. The germline gives CDR1 SGHNT, CDR2 YYREEE (reference sequence). The CDR3 length is 13 residues. J lost 4 bases, V lost 4 bases, and 3 bases had no gene match. This CDR3 is CASSRDREYEQYV. CDR3 nucleotide sequence: TGTGCCAGCAGCCGGGACAGGGAATACGAGCAGTACGTC.

This sequence joins TRBV5-1 and TRBJ1-2; 9 nucleotides line up with TRBD1. Trimming at V came to 4 bases and at J to 2 bases, leaving 6 bases not matched to a gene. The CDR3 covers 15 residues. Germline CDR1 reads SGHRS; CDR2 reads YFSETQ. CDR3 region: CASSITGTGNYGYTF. CDR3 coding DNA: TGCGCCAGCAGCATAACCGGGACAGGGAACTATGGCTACACCTTC.

The chain employs TRBV5-1 and TRBJ2-3; tentatively, D is TRBD2 (5 bases). This CDR3 contains 15 residues. V dropped 1 base and J dropped 0 bases, with 9 bases sitting between them. CDR1 is SGHRS and CDR2 is YFSETQ in the germline V gene. The CDR3: CASSLSTGSTDTQYF. CDR3 bases: TGCGCCAGCAGCTTGTCTACGGGGAGCACAGATACGCAGTATTTT.

This clonotype was seen a single time. The V and J genes are TRBV20-1 and TRBJ1-2; D remains unclear. CDR3 length equals 13 residues. Germline V CDR1 and CDR2: DFQATT, SNEGSKA (reference sequence). V shed 1 base and J shed 13 bases, with 19 bases lying between them. DNA of the CDR3: TGCAGTGCTAGAGTTAAGGGCGGGGTGTTTGTCACCTTC. This translates into CSARVKGGVFVTF.

The chain carries TRBV12-3 or TRBV12-4 and TRBJ2-2, with D uncertain. The CDR3 loop spans 14 amino acids. V lost 3 bases to trimming and J lost 0 bases, with 5 bases between them. CDR3 region: CASSFSTNTGELFF. The CDR3 DNA reads TGTGCCAGCAGTTTCTCCACGAACACCGGGGAGCTGTTTTTT.

J is TRBJ1-2 and V is TRBV30, with D perhaps matching TRBD1 (5 bases). The CDR3 length is 10 residues. V was clipped by 7 bases and J by 10 bases, with 13 bases between them. Germline V CDR1 and CDR2: GTSNPN, SVGIG (reference sequence). The chain's CDR3 is CAYRTGDYTF. In DNA form, the CDR3 reads TGTGCCTATAGAACGGGGGACTACACCTTC. Using reference TRBV30 and TRBJ1-2 for the parts outside the CDR3, the full variable domain is SQTIHQWPATLVQPVGSPLSLECTVEGTSNPNLYWYRQAAGRGLQLLFYSVGIGQISSEVPQNLSASRPQDRQFILSSKKLLLSDSGFYLCAYRTGDYTFGSGTRLTVV.

The chain couples TRBV27 to TRBJ2-1, with D unclear. Per the germline V gene, CDR1 is MNHEY and CDR2 is SMNVEV (reference sequence). Trimming removed 6 bases from V and 2 bases from J, with 5 bases in between. The CDR3 spans 12 residues. CDR3 DNA: TGTGCCAGCAGAAAAACCTACAATGAGCAGTTCTTC. It yields the protein CASRKTYNEQFF.

In this sample, this clonotype turned up once. The V call is TRBV28, the J call TRBJ2-3; unclear D gene. The CDR3 has 15 amino acids. Trimming cost V 7 bases and J 1 base, with 15 bases left between them. Germline V lookup: CDR1 MDHEN, CDR2 SYDVKM. The CDR3 region has the DNA TGTGCCAGCAAAGGCCATGCCTTTGGCACAGATACGCAGTATTTT. Residues: CASKGHAFGTDTQYF.

The chain joins TRBV29-1 to TRBJ1-1; 8 bases match TRBD1. Germline CDR1 and CDR2: SQVTM and ANQGSEA. The V segment lost 6 bases and the J segment 4 bases; nucleotides outside the gene matches: 4. This CDR3 spans 12 amino acids. The chain's CDR3 is CSVAGTGTEAFF. The CDR3 DNA is TGCAGCGTGGCAGGGACAGGCACTGAAGCTTTCTTT.

The chain recombines TRBV29-1 with TRBJ2-7, with D possibly matching TRBD1 (6 bases). The V gene's germline CDR1 is SQVTM and CDR2 ANQGSEA. The CDR3 covers 14 residues. The V end lost 5 bases, the J end lost 3 bases, and 17 bases lay between the germline ends. The CDR3 nucleotides read TGCAGCGTTACGGTCACAGGGCCCTTCTACGAGCAGTACTTC. Amino acids: CSVTVTGPFYEQYF.

The chain combines TRBV15 with TRBJ2-5, with 9 bases matching TRBD1. The CDR3 spans 16 residues. Losses at the gene ends were 8 bases for V and 4 bases for J; bases not matched to a gene: 14. Germline CDR1 reads LNHNV; CDR2 reads YYDKDF (reference sequence). For the CDR3, the DNA is TGTGCCACCTCTGAGAGGACAGGGGCCAGAGGAGAGACCCAGTACTTC. This encodes CATSERTGARGETQYF.